This T cell receptor (beta chain) was identified in a study of T cell responses to AZD1222 COVID-19 vaccine. Study outcomes and limitations: Donors were chiefly white British, with a greater number of females, and clonal diversity was perhaps underestimated. Sampled repertoires all dated from after the peak T cell response.

About this clone: The antigen is undetermined.

Recipients boosted at about 4 weeks or about 12 weeks are pooled. V gave up 1 base and J gave up 9 bases, with 4 bases separating them. The germline gives CDR1 SGHDN, CDR2 FVKESK. The CDR3 totals 12 residues. Sequencing was performed with immunoSEQ multiplex PCR; in TCRdb, only in-frame clones are kept and a portion is missing. This sample carries hundreds of thousands of clones, around 92% of them seen once, and the ten largest clones take around 0.58%. The gene calls are TRBV14 and TRBJ1-6; no definite D call. The sample consisted of peripheral blood, taken 28 days after the second AZD1222 dose. This sequence originates from an adult who received the AZD1222 COVID-19 vaccine. The CDR3 sequence: CASSQVGSPLHF. CDR3 sequence (DNA): TGTGCCAGCAGCCAAGTGGGTTCACCCCTCCACTTT.